The rows below give T cell receptor beta chains drawn from one sample of a study of blood T cells in healthy people across ages. TCRdb reprocessed the 5' RACE reads via MiXCR and lists one record per CDR3 protein. The table records under 1,000,000 distinct CDR3 sequences, about half of them present only once. The source material was blood. These receptors all come from a man aged 80 or over in good health. CDR3s include the opening cysteine and the closing phenylalanine or tryptophan. Fields, in order: CDR3 DNA, CDR3 protein, J gene, D gene, V gene, clone size. The D gene is left open where the match is weak. Some rows have no size entry. The others give once, few or many, or a class for an expanded clone.

DNA: TGTGCCAGCAGCTCCATTGATACGCAGTATTTT; CDR3: CASSSIDTQYF; J: TRBJ2-3; D: NA; V: TRBV12-3/TRBV12-4; size: few
DNA: TGCAGTGCTCCTGGGCATGGCAGGGGGGAGCAGTACTTC; CDR3: CSAPGHGRGEQYF; J: TRBJ2-7; D: TRBD1; V: TRBV20-1; size: few
DNA: TGCGCCAGCAGCTTGGTGGCCGGGACCCCCTATGGCTACACCTTC; CDR3: CASSLVAGTPYGYTF; J: TRBJ1-2; D: NA; V: TRBV5-1; size: many
DNA: TGCAGTGCTCCTCCGCCCGTGAACACCGGGGAGCTGTTTTTT; CDR3: CSAPPPVNTGELFF; J: TRBJ2-2; D: NA; V: TRBV20-1; size: few
DNA: TGTGCCATCAGTGAGTCTTCCTACGAGCAGTACTTC; CDR3: CAISESSYEQYF; J: TRBJ2-7; D: NA; V: TRBV10-3; size: NA
DNA: TGCGCCAGCAGCTTTGATGCGGGAGGGCCTGTAGATACGCAGTATTTT; CDR3: CASSFDAGGPVDTQYF; J: TRBJ2-3; D: TRBD2; V: TRBV5-1; size: NA
DNA: TGTGCCAGCAGTTGCTCGGAATCCGGGGTAACCCAGCATTTT; CDR3: CASSCSESGVTQHF; J: TRBJ1-5; D: NA; V: TRBV6-2/TRBV6-3; size: NA
DNA: TGTGCCAGCAGCTCGCTAGCGGGAAACTCCTACAATGAGCAGTTCTTC; CDR3: CASSSLAGNSYNEQFF; J: TRBJ2-1; D: TRBD2; V: TRBV5-6; size: few
DNA: TGTGCCAGCAGCCACTTTTCATCGACTAGCGGGACCTACGAGCAGTACTTC; CDR3: CASSHFSSTSGTYEQYF; J: TRBJ2-7; D: TRBD2; V: TRBV11-3; size: few
DNA: TGTGCCAGCAGCCCGCCCCCGGGACTGCAATACAATGAGCAGTTCTTC; CDR3: CASSPPPGLQYNEQFF; J: TRBJ2-1; D: NA; V: TRBV7-2; size: many
DNA: TGCAGTGCTAGTAGCGGGAGCGGGACAGATACGCAGTATTTT; CDR3: CSASSGSGTDTQYF; J: TRBJ2-3; D: TRBD2; V: TRBV20-1; size: NA
DNA: TGCAGTGCTAGAGAACTAGCGGGAGGGCCCTATGAGCAGTTCTTC; CDR3: CSARELAGGPYEQFF; J: TRBJ2-1; D: TRBD2; V: TRBV20-1; size: once
DNA: TGTGCCAGCAGCCCACCCATGGGGAACACTGAAGCTTTCTTT; CDR3: CASSPPMGNTEAFF; J: TRBJ1-1; D: NA; V: TRBV6-5; size: NA
DNA: TGTGCCAGCACCCCTGGGACTAGATCGGTCAATGAGCAGTTCTTC; CDR3: CASTPGTRSVNEQFF; J: TRBJ2-1; D: TRBD2; V: TRBV9; size: NA
DNA: TGTGCCAGCTCACCGAGTATGGGGAATTCACCCCTCCACTTT; CDR3: CASSPSMGNSPLHF; J: TRBJ1-6; D: NA; V: TRBV18; size: NA
DNA: TGTGCCAGCAGTGAATCCCGGCGGGGAGGGCAGTTCTTC; CDR3: CASSESRRGGQFF; J: TRBJ2-1; D: NA; V: TRBV2; size: NA
DNA: TGCAGTGCTAGAGATTTCCTCTTGACCGAGAGCACAGATACGCAGTATTTT; CDR3: CSARDFLLTESTDTQYF; J: TRBJ2-3; D: NA; V: TRBV20-1; size: NA
DNA: TGTGCCAGCAGTTTTCATAGCGGGAGGAGGCATGAGCAGTTCTTC; CDR3: CASSFHSGRRHEQFF; J: TRBJ2-1; D: TRBD2; V: TRBV27; size: NA
DNA: TGTGCCAGCAGTTTAGCCCCTGGCTATCCCTCTGGGGCCAACGTCCTGACTTTC; CDR3: CASSLAPGYPSGANVLTF; J: TRBJ2-6; D: NA; V: TRBV12-3/TRBV12-4; size: many
DNA: TGCGCCAGCAGCTTGGAAATTAGCGGGAGTTACGAGCAGTACTTC; CDR3: CASSLEISGSYEQYF; J: TRBJ2-7; D: TRBD2; V: TRBV5-1; size: NA
DNA: TGTGCCAGCAGTGACTCGGGGGCCGGCACAGATACGCAGTATTTT; CDR3: CASSDSGAGTDTQYF; J: TRBJ2-3; D: NA; V: TRBV2; size: NA
DNA: TGTGCCAGCAGCTTAACGTCGTCGGGGTGGAGGGCCAACGTCCTGACTTTC; CDR3: CASSLTSSGWRANVLTF; J: TRBJ2-6; D: NA; V: TRBV7-9; size: NA
DNA: TGCAGTGCTAGCCCAGGGACTAGCGGGACCGGAGTCCCCTACGAGCAGTACTTC; CDR3: CSASPGTSGTGVPYEQYF; J: TRBJ2-7; D: TRBD2; V: TRBV20-1; size: NA
DNA: TGTGCCAGCAGTGCTAGCTGCCGGGGGAACTATGGCTACACCTTC; CDR3: CASSASCRGNYGYTF; J: TRBJ1-2; D: NA; V: TRBV12-3/TRBV12-4; size: NA
DNA: TGCAGTGCTAGGCCTACCGGACGGGGAGGTCAGCCCCAGCATTTT; CDR3: CSARPTGRGGQPQHF; J: TRBJ1-5; D: NA; V: TRBV20-1; size: NA
DNA: TGCAGTGCTAGGGGCGCCTACCTTGGTACTCAGACTAGCGGGATATTGAATGAGCAGTTCTTC; CDR3: CSARGAYLGTQTSGILNEQFF; J: TRBJ2-1; D: TRBD2; V: TRBV20-1; size: few
DNA: TGTGCCAGCAGCTTCGAACTAGCGGGAGGGCCGGAGGAGACCCAGTACTTC; CDR3: CASSFELAGGPEETQYF; J: TRBJ2-5; D: TRBD2; V: TRBV5-6; size: few
DNA: TGCAGTGCTAGTCGAGCGGACCTCTCCTACAATGAGCAGTTCTTC; CDR3: CSASRADLSYNEQFF; J: TRBJ2-1; D: NA; V: TRBV20-1; size: NA